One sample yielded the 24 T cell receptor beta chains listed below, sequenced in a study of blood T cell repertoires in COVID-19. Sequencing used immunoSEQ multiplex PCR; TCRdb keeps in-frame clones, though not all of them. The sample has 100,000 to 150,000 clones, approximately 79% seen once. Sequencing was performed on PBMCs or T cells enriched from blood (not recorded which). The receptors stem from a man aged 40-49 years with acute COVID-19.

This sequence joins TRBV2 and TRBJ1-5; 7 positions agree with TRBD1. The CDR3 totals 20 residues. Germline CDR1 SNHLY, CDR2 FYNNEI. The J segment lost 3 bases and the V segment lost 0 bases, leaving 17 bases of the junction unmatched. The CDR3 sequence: CASSEAETGILRVVNQPQHF. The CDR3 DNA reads TGTGCCAGCAGTGAAGCCGAGACAGGGATTCTGCGGGTTGTCAATCAGCCCCAGCATTTT.

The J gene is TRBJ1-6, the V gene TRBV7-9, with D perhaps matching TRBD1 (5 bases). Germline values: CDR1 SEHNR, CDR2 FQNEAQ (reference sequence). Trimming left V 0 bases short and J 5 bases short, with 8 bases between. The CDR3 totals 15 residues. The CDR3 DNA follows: TGTGCCAGCAGCTTAGCAGGCAGGGATAATTCACCCCTCCACTTT. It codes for CASSLAGRDNSPLHF.

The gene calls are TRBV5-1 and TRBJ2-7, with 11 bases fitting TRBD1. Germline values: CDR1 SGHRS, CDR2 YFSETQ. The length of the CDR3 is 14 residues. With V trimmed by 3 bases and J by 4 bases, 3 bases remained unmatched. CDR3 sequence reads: CASSSGQGAYEQYF. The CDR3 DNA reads TGCGCCAGCAGCTCCGGACAGGGGGCTTACGAGCAGTACTTC.

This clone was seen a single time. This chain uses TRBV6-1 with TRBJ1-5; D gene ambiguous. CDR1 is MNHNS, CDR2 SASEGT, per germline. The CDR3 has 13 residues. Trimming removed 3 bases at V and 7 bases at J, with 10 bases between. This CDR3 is CASSDLTYQPQHF. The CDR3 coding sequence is TGTGCCAGCAGTGACCTAACTTACCAGCCCCAGCATTTT.

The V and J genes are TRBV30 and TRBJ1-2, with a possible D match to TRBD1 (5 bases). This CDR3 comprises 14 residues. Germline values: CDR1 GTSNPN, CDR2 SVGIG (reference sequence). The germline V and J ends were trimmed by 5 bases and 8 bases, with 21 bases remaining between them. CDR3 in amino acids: CAWSGVSTTGGYTF. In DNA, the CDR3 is TGTGCCTGGTCGGGGGTCTCTACTACGGGAGGCTACACCTTC. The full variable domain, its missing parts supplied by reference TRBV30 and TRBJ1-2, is SQTIHQWPATLVQPVGSPLSLECTVEGTSNPNLYWYRQAAGRGLQLLFYSVGIGQISSEVPQNLSASRPQDRQFILSSKKLLLSDSGFYLCAWSGVSTTGGYTFGSGTRLTVV.

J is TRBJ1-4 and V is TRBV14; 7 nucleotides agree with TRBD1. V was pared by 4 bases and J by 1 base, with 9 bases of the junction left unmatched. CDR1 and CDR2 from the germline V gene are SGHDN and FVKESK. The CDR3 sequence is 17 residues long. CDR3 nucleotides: TGTGCCAGCAGCCCCGGGACAGCCATTGTAACTAATGAAAAACTGTTTTTT. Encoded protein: CASSPGTAIVTNEKLFF.

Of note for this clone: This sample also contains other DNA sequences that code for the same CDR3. This CDR3 reads CASSLDSPSYEQYF. The DNA of the CDR3 is TGTGCCAGCAGCCTTGACTCTCCCTCCTACGAGCAGTACTTC. This rearrangement joins TRBV7-2 to TRBJ2-7; D is uncertain. The length of the CDR3 is 14 residues. Germline values: CDR1 SGHTA, CDR2 FQGNSA. Deletions cut 5 bases from V and 0 bases from J, with 11 bases between.

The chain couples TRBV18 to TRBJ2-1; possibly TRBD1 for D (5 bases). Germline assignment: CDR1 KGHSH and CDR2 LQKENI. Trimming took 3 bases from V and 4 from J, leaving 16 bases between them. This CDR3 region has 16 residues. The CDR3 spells CASSPDETEPYNEQFF. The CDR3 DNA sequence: TGTGCCAGCTCACCTGACGAGACAGAGCCTTACAATGAGCAGTTCTTC.

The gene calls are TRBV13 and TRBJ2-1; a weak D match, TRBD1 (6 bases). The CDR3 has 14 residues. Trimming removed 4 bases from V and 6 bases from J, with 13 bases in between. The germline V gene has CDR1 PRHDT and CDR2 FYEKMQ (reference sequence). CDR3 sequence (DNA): TGTGCCAGCAGCTCTCAATACAGGGTCAATGAGCAGTTCTTC. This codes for CASSSQYRVNEQFF.

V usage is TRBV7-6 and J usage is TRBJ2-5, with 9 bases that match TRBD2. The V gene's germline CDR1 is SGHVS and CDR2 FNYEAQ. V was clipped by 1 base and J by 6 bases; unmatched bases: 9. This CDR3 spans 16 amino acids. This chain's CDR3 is CASSLEPSGAPQTQYF. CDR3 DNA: TGTGCCAGCAGCTTAGAGCCTAGCGGGGCCCCGCAGACCCAGTACTTC.

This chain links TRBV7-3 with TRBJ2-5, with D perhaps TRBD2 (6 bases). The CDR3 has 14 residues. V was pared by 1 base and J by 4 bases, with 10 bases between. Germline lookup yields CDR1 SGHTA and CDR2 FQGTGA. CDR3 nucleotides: TGTGCCAGCAGCTTAATTGGGGGAGGAGAGACCCAGTACTTC. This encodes CASSLIGGGETQYF.

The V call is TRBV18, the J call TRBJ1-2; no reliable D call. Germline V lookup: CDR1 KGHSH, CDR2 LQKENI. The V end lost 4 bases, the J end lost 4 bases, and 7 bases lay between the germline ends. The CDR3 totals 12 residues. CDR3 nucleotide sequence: TGTGCCAGCTCACTACCCAGCTATGGCTACACCTTC. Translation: CASSLPSYGYTF.

CDR3 sequence (DNA): TGTGCCAGCAGCCCCGGCTGGACAGGAGTTGGTGAGCAGTTCTTC. Residues: CASSPGWTGVGEQFF. This chain connects TRBV11-2 to TRBJ2-1, with 7 bases identical to TRBD1. The CDR3 consists of 15 residues. The junction had 13 bases not matched to a gene; V was cut back by 5 bases and J by 9 bases. Germline CDR1 is SGHAT and CDR2 is FQNNGV.

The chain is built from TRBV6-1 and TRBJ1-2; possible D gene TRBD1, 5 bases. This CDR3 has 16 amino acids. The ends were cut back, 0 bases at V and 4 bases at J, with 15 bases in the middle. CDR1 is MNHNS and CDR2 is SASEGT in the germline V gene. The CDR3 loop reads CASSEAGGTGGYGYTF. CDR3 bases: TGTGCCAGCAGTGAAGCGGGTGGGACGGGGGGCTATGGCTACACCTTC.

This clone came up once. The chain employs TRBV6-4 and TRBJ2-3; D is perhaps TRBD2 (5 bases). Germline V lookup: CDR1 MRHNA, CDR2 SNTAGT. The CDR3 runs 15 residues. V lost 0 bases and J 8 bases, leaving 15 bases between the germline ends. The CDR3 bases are TGTGCCAGCAGTGACTCGAGTGGAGGACTTAGTACGCAGTATTTT. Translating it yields CASSDSSGGLSTQYF.

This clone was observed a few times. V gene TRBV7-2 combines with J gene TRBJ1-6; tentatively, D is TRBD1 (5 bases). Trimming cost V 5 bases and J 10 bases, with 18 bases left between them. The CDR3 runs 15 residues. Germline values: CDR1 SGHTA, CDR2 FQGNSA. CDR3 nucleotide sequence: TGTGCCAGCAGCCCACCAACCCAGGGAAGATCACCCCTCCACTTT. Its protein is CASSPPTQGRSPLHF.

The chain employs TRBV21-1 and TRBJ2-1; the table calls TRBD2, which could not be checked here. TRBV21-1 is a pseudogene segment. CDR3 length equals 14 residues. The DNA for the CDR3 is TGTGCCAACTCGACGGGAGGTACCTACAATGAGCAGTTCTTC. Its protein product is CANSTGGTYNEQFF.

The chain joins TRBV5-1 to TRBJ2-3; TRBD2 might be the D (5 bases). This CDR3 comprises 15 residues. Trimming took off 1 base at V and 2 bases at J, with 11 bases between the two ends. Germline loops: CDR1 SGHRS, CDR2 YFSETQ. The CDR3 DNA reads TGCGCCAGCAGCTTGAGGCTAGCAAACACAGATACGCAGTATTTT. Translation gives CASSLRLANTDTQYF.

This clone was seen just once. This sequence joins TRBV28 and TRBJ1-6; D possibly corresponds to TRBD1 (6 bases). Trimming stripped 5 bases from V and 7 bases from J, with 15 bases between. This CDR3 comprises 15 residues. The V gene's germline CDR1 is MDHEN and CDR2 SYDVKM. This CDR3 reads CASSLPGRGNSPLHF. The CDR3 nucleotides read TGTGCCAGCAGTCTCCCAGGCAGGGGCAATTCACCCCTCCACTTT.

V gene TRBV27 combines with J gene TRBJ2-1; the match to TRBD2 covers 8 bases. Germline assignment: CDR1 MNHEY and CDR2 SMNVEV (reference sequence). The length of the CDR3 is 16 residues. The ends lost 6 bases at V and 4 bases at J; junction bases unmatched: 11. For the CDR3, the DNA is TGTGCCAGCAGGAGGGGTAGCGGGAACCTTTACAATGAGCAGTTCTTC. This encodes CASRRGSGNLYNEQFF.

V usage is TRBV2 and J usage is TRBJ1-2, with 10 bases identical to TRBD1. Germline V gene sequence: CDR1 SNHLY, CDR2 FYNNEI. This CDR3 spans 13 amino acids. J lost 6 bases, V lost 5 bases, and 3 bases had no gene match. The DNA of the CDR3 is TGTGCCAGCAGTCGGACAGGGGGAAATGGCTACACCTTC. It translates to CASSRTGGNGYTF.

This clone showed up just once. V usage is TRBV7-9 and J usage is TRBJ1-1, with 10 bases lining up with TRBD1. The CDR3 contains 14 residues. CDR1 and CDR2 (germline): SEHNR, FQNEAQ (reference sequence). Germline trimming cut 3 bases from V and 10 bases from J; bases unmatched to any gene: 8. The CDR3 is CASSLGGQGVGAFF. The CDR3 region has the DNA TGTGCCAGCAGCTTGGGCGGACAGGGGGTGGGAGCTTTCTTT.

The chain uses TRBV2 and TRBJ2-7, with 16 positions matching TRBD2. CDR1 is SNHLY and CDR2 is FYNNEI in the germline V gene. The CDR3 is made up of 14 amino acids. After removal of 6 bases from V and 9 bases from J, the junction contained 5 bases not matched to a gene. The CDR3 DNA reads TGTGCCAGCAGCCCGGGACTAGCGGGAGGGCGGCAGTACTTC. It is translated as CASSPGLAGGRQYF. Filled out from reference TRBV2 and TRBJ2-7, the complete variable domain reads EPEVTQTPSHQVTQMGQEVILRCVPISNHLYFYWYRQILGQKVEFLVSFYNNEISEKSEIFDDQFSVERPDGSNFTLKIRSTKLEDSAMYFCASSPGLAGGRQYFGPGTRLTVT.

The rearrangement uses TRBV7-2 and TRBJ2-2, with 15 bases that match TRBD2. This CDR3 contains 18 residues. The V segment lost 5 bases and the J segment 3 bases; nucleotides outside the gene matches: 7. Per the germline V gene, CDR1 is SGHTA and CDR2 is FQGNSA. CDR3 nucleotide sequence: TGTGCCAGCAGCCCCATGGGACTAGCGGGGGGATACACCGGGGAGCTGTTTTTT. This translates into CASSPMGLAGGYTGELFF.